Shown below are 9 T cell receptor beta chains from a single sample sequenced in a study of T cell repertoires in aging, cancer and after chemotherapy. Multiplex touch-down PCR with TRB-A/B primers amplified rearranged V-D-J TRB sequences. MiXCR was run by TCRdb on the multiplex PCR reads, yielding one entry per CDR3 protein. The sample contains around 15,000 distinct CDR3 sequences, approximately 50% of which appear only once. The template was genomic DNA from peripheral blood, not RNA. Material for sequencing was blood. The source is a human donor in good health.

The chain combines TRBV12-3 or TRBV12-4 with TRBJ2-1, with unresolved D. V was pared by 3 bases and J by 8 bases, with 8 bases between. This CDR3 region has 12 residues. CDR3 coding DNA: TGTGCCAGCAGTTTCGGATGGGATGAGCAGTTCTTC. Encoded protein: CASSFGWDEQFF.

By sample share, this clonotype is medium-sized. This chain's CDR3 is CSVEDSATVEETQYF. The CDR3 region has the DNA TGCAGCGTTGAAGATTCGGCCACAGTGGAAGAGACCCAGTACTTC. The rearrangement joins TRBV29-1 to TRBJ2-5; no definite D call. The CDR3 covers 15 residues. Germline CDR1 reads SQVTM; CDR2 reads ANQGSEA. Trimming left V 0 bases short and J 3 bases short, with 14 bases between.

The CDR3 here is CASSIEGTPGQTQYF. The CDR3 DNA reads TGTGCCAGTAGTATCGAAGGGACTCCGGGTCAGACCCAGTACTTC. The V call is TRBV19, the J call TRBJ2-5; D is possibly TRBD2 (6 bases). The germline V gene encodes CDR1 LNHDA and CDR2 SQIVND (reference sequence). This CDR3 comprises 15 residues. Deletions cut 3 bases from V and 6 bases from J, with 17 bases between.

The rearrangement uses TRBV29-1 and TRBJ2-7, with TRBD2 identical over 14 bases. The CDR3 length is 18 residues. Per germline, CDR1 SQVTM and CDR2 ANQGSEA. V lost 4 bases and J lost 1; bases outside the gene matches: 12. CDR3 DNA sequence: TGCAGCGTTGGAGGGACTAGCGGGAGTTTCGATATGTCCTACGAGCAGTACTTC. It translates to CSVGGTSGSFDMSYEQYF.

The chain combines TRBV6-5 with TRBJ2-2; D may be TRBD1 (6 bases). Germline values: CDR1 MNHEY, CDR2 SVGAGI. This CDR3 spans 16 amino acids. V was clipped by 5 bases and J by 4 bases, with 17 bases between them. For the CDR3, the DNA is TGTGCCAGCAGTAGGATTGGACAGACCCTCACCGGGGAGCTGTTTTTT. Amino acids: CASSRIGQTLTGELFF.

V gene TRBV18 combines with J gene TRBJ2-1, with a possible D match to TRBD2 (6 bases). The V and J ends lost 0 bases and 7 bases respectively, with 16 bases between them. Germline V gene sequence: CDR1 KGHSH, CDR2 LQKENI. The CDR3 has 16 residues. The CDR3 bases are TGTGCCAGCTCACCACCCGGGACTTCTTCGGGGAATGAGCAGTTCTTC. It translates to CASSPPGTSSGNEQFF.

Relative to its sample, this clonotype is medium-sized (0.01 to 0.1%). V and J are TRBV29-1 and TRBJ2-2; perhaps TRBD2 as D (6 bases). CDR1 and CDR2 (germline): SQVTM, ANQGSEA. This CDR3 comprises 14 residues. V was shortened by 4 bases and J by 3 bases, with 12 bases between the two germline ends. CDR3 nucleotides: TGCAGCGTTGGTGGAGGGTTGGACACCGGGGAGCTGTTTTTT. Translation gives CSVGGGLDTGELFF.

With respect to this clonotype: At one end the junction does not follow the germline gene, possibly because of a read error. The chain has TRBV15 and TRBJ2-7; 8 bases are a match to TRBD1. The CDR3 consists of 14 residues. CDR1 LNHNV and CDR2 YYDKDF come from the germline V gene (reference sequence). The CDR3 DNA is TGTGTCACCAGCGTACGGACAGGGCCCTACGAGCAGTACTTC. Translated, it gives CVTSVRTGPYEQYF.

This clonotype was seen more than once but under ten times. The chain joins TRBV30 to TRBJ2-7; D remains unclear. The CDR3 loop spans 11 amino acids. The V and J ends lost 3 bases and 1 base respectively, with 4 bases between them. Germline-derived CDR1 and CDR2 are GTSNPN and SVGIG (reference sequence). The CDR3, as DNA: TGTGCCTGGAGAGGGTCCTACGAGCAGTACTTC. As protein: CAWRGSYEQYF.